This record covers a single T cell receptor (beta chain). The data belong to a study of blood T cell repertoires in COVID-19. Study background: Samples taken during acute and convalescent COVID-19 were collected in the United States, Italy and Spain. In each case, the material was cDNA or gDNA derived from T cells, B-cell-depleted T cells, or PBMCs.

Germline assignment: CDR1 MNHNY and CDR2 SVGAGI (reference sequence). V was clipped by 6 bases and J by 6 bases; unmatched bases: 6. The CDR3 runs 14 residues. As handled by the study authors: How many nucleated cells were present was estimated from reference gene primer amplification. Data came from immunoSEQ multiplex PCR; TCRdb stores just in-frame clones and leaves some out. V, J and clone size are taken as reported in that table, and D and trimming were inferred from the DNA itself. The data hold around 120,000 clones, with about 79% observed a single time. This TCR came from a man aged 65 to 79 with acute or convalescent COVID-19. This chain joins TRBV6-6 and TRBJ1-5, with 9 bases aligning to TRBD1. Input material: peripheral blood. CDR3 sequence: CASRTGTGLQPQHF. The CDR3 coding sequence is TGTGCCAGCAGGACCGGGACAGGGCTTCAGCCCCAGCATTTT.